The 26 T cell receptor beta chains below were found in one sample sequenced in a study of T cells in Graves' hyperthyroidism and ophthalmopathy. Amplification yielded TCR beta CDR3 regions, with RNA transcripts as the source. HTBI primers were used for first-round RT-PCR of the TCR CDR3. TCRdb recomputed calls from the multiplex PCR reads with MiXCR, one row per CDR3 protein. The sample lists a few hundred thousand distinct CDR3 sequences; roughly 20% were seen once. The sample comprised blood. These receptor sequences come from a man aged 18 to 30 with Graves' hyperthyroidism.

This clonotype has at least ten counts. One junction end disagrees with the germline gene, perhaps due to a read error. The rearrangement joins TRBV12-3 or TRBV12-4 to TRBJ1-1; 10 bases are a match to TRBD1. The CDR3 extends over 17 amino acids. Here the CDR3 reads CASSFPGQGKANTEALF. For the CDR3, the DNA is TGTGCCAGCAGTTTTCCGGGACAGGGGAAAGCGAACACTGAAGCTCTCTTT.

This clonotype was observed a handful of times. Being one base from a much bigger clone, this may be a read error. The chain recombines TRBV5-1 with TRBJ2-6, with TRBD1 identical over 7 bases. The germline V gene has CDR1 SGHRS and CDR2 YFSETQ. The length of the CDR3 is 17 residues. The CDR3 loop is CASSTGQAGSEANVLTF. The CDR3 region has the DNA TGCGCCAGCAGCACTGGACAGGCAGGCTCTGAGGCCAACGTCCTGACTTTC.

This clonotype was detected a few times. The chain employs TRBV20-1 and TRBJ2-7, with D unresolved. Germline values: CDR1 DFQATT, CDR2 SNEGSKA (reference sequence). This CDR3 has 12 residues. Trimming took off 3 bases at V and 0 bases at J, with 6 bases between the two ends. In DNA, the CDR3 is TGCAGTGCTAGGCCCGCCTCCTACGAGCAGTACTTC. It yields the protein CSARPASYEQYF.

The table lists this clonotype with many counts. The rearrangement joins TRBV6-1 to TRBJ2-5, with D possibly TRBD2 on 7 matching bases. Trimming cost V 0 bases and J 1 base, with 24 bases left between them. Germline loops: CDR1 MNHNS, CDR2 SASEGT. The CDR3 is 20 amino acids. The CDR3: CASSEARGGGIGRIQETQYF. CDR3 bases: TGTGCCAGCAGTGAAGCGCGAGGGGGGGGGATCGGGCGGATCCAAGAGACCCAGTACTTC.

This clonotype showed up many times. J is TRBJ1-1 and V is TRBV29-1; no firm D call. Trimming stripped 2 bases from V and 5 bases from J, with 6 bases between. This CDR3 is 11 amino acids long. Germline V gene lookup returns CDR1 SQVTM and CDR2 ANQGSEA. CDR3 coding DNA: TGCAGCGTTGAATGGAGAACTGAAGCTTTCTTT. The encoded protein is CSVEWRTEAFF.

In this sample, this clonotype turned up many times. The V gene is TRBV20-1, the J gene TRBJ1-1; perhaps TRBD1 as D (6 bases). The CDR3 is 11 amino acids. Trimming removed 6 bases from V and 7 bases from J, with 12 bases in between. Germline V lookup: CDR1 DFQATT, CDR2 SNEGSKA (reference sequence). Written as DNA, the CDR3 is TGCAGTGCCTCCCGACAGGTTGAAGCTTTCTTT. Amino acids: CSASRQVEAFF.

V usage is TRBV4-1 and J usage is TRBJ1-1; D might be TRBD1 (6 bases). Deletions cut 4 bases from V and 5 bases from J, with 17 bases between. This CDR3 is built from 15 residues. Germline CDR1 and CDR2: MGHRA and YSYEKL. The DNA of the CDR3 is TGCGCCAGCAGCCTTCGTAACAGGGTGAGAACTGAAGCTTTCTTT. It yields the protein CASSLRNRVRTEAFF.

A few counts support this clonotype. The gene calls are TRBV5-1 and TRBJ2-5; D unresolved. V dropped 1 base and J dropped 1 base, with 11 bases sitting between them. This CDR3 comprises 15 residues. In germline, CDR1 is SGHRS, CDR2 YFSETQ. As DNA, the CDR3 is TGCGCCAGCAGCTTGCTGTGGGCTAGCCAAGAGACCCAGTACTTC. Its protein is CASSLLWASQETQYF. Variable domain in full (rest from reference TRBV5-1 and TRBJ2-5): KAGVTQTPRYLIKTRGQQVTLSCSPISGHRSVSWYQQTPGQGLQFLFEYFSETQRNKGNFPGRFSGRQFSNSRSEMNVSTLELGDSALYLCASSLLWASQETQYFGPGTRLLVL.

At least ten counts were recorded for this clonotype. The rearrangement joins TRBV5-4 to TRBJ1-1, with 7 bases matching TRBD1. The CDR3 runs to 13 residues. Germline V gene lookup returns CDR1 SGHNT and CDR2 YYREEE (reference sequence). Trimming removed 5 bases from V and 6 bases from J; junction bases left unmatched: 7. This chain's CDR3 is CASRPDRDAEAFF. CDR3 coding DNA: TGTGCCAGCAGACCAGACAGGGACGCTGAAGCTTTCTTT.

This clonotype was recorded many times. The V gene is TRBV27, the J gene TRBJ1-2; 11 bases agree with TRBD1. The CDR3 spans 15 residues. From germline, CDR1 is MNHEY and CDR2 SMNVEV (reference sequence). Trimming removed 5 bases from V and 5 bases from J; junction bases left unmatched: 7. Written as DNA, the CDR3 is TGTGCCAGCAGTCCCCCGGGACAGGGGGTATATGGCTACACCTTC. Its protein is CASSPPGQGVYGYTF.

V and J are TRBV6-1 and TRBJ1-2; D is perhaps TRBD1 (5 bases). Germline CDR1 and CDR2: MNHNS and SASEGT. Trimming removed 8 bases at V and 7 bases at J, with 8 bases between. This CDR3 region has 10 residues. The CDR3 spells CASWGGGYTF. DNA of the CDR3: TGTGCCAGCTGGGGGGGTGGCTACACCTTC.

This clonotype was seen a handful of times. Just one base apart from a much larger clone, this may be a read error. The rearrangement uses TRBV2 and TRBJ2-5, with D tentatively TRBD1 or TRBD2 (5 bases each). The CDR3 covers 16 residues. Germline V gene lookup returns CDR1 SNHLY and CDR2 FYNNEI. CDR3 sequence (DNA): TGTGCCAGCAGTGACGTCCCCCAACAGAGGGGAGAGACCAAGTACTTC. Protein: CASSDVPQQRGETKYF.

This clonotype was found many times. V and J are TRBV7-8 and TRBJ2-7; a weak D match, TRBD2 (5 bases). Germline lookup yields CDR1 SGHVS and CDR2 FQNEAQ. The CDR3 is 14 residues long. V gave up 7 bases and J gave up 5 bases, with 18 bases separating them. The CDR3 loop reads CASTLDAVRDEQYF. The DNA of the CDR3 is TGTGCCAGCACCCTAGACGCCGTGAGGGACGAGCAGTACTTC. The full variable domain, rest sourced from reference TRBV7-8 and TRBJ2-7, is GAGVSQSPRYKVAKRGQDVALRCDPISGHVSLFWYQQALGQGPEFLTYFQNEAQLDKSGLPSDRFFAERPEGSVSTLKIQRTQQEDSAVYLCASTLDAVRDEQYFGPGTRLTVT.

The chain employs TRBV6-1 and TRBJ2-3, with D perhaps being TRBD1 or TRBD2 (5 bases each). CDR1 and CDR2 (germline): MNHNS, SASEGT. The CDR3 loop spans 12 amino acids. The V gene lost 8 bases and the J gene lost 13 bases, with 19 bases spanning the gap. Here the CDR3 reads CASSEGTPQKYF. Written as DNA, the CDR3 is TGTGCCAGCTCTGAGGGGACGCCTCAAAAGTATTTT.

This clonotype came up many times. J is TRBJ1-5 and V is TRBV12-3 or TRBV12-4, with D unresolved. This CDR3 is built from 12 residues. V lost 7 bases and J lost 6, with 10 bases in between. The CDR3 reads CASMIAGQPQHF. CDR3 nucleotide sequence: TGTGCCAGCATGATCGCGGGTCAGCCCCAGCATTTT.

This clonotype was seen a few times. This chain links TRBV20-1 with TRBJ2-7, with 11 bases fitting TRBD1. Unmatched junction bases numbered 5, after V lost 4 bases and J lost 3 bases. Germline-derived CDR1 and CDR2 are DFQATT and SNEGSKA (reference sequence). The CDR3 is 14 amino acids. The CDR3 is CSATGGQGGYEQYF. The CDR3 nucleotides are TGCAGTGCTACAGGGGGACAGGGGGGCTACGAGCAGTACTTC.

At least ten counts were recorded for this clonotype. The chain uses TRBV29-1 and TRBJ1-1; the match to TRBD1 covers 7 bases. CDR1 and CDR2 from the germline V gene are SQVTM and ANQGSEA. The CDR3 totals 14 residues. The J segment lost 0 bases and the V segment lost 3 bases, leaving 4 bases of the junction unmatched. CDR3 DNA sequence: TGCAGCGTTGAGAGGGACAGTGTGAACACTGAAGCTTTCTTT. Amino acids: CSVERDSVNTEAFF. Complete variable domain (other parts from reference TRBV29-1 and TRBJ1-1): SAVISQKPSRDICQRGTSLTIQCQVDSQVTMMFWYRQQPGQSLTLIATANQGSEATYESGFVIDKFPISRPNLTFSTLTVSNMSPEDSSIYLCSVERDSVNTEAFFGQGTRLTVV.

This clonotype was recorded at least ten times. The chain couples TRBV11-2 to TRBJ2-7; the match to TRBD1 covers 9 bases. CDR3 size: 13 residues. Looked up from germline, CDR1 is SGHAT and CDR2 is FQNNGV. The V gene end was trimmed by 4 bases and the J gene end by 6 bases; junction bases not matched to a gene: 4. CDR3: CASSSGQGSEQYF. The CDR3 DNA is TGTGCCAGCAGCTCGGGACAGGGATCCGAGCAGTACTTC.

The chain has TRBV11-2 and TRBJ1-1, with 7 bases matching TRBD1. From germline, CDR1 is SGHAT and CDR2 FQNNGV. V lost 5 bases, J lost 2 bases, and 14 bases stayed unmatched. The CDR3 has 17 amino acids. In DNA form, the CDR3 reads TGTGCCAGCAGCCCCAGGGGGGGCACTAGATTCAACACTGAAGCTTTCTTT. This codes for CASSPRGGTRFNTEAFF.

This clonotype has ten or more counts. The chain combines TRBV27 with TRBJ2-5; 8 bases are shared with TRBD2. CDR1 MNHEY and CDR2 SMNVEV come from the germline V gene (reference sequence). This CDR3 comprises 14 residues. V shed 2 bases and J 3 bases; nucleotides not matched to a gene: 2. The CDR3 sequence is CASSLISGEETQYF. The DNA for the CDR3 is TGTGCCAGCAGTTTAATTAGCGGGGAAGAGACCCAGTACTTC.

This clonotype was seen ten or more times. J is TRBJ1-1 and V is TRBV2; 8 positions match TRBD1. Germline CDR1 reads SNHLY; CDR2 reads FYNNEI. V dropped 4 bases and J dropped 0; count of bases not matched to a gene: 4. CDR3 length: 15 residues. CDR3 sequence reads: CASSAGQGLNTEAFF. The CDR3 bases are TGTGCCAGCAGTGCCGGACAGGGATTGAACACTGAAGCTTTCTTT.

There are a few counts of this clonotype. The chain carries TRBV6-1 and TRBJ1-3; tentatively, D is TRBD1 (6 bases). Germline V gives CDR1 MNHNS, CDR2 SASEGT. Trimming removed 7 bases from V and 0 bases from J, with 16 bases in between. This CDR3 comprises 16 residues. The DNA for the CDR3 is TGTGCCAGCACAATAACAGGGTCCGGCTCTGGAAACACCATATATTTT. It specifies CASTITGSGSGNTIYF.

This clonotype appeared many times. The CDR3 spells CASSSNHRQGSNTEAFF. CDR3 bases: TGTGCCAGCAGCTCAAATCACCGACAGGGGTCGAACACTGAAGCTTTCTTT. This chain connects TRBV7-6 to TRBJ1-1; TRBD1 matches 8 bases. Germline-derived CDR1 and CDR2 are SGHVS and FNYEAQ. J gave up 1 base and V 4 bases, and 11 bases lay outside the gene matches. The CDR3 has 17 residues. Filled out from reference TRBV7-6 and TRBJ1-1, the complete variable domain reads GAGVSQSPRYKVTKRGQDVALRCDPISGHVSLYWYRQALGQGPEFLTYFNYEAQQDKSGLPNDRFSAERPEGSISTLTIQRTEQRDSAMYRCASSSNHRQGSNTEAFFGQGTRLTVV.

This clonotype has at least ten counts. The V call is TRBV6-5, the J call TRBJ2-5, with TRBD1 matching 10 bases. V gave up 8 bases and J gave up 4 bases; unmatched junction bases: 4. Looked up from germline, CDR1 is MNHEY and CDR2 is SVGAGI. The CDR3 length is 13 residues. CDR3 coding DNA: TGTGCCAGCCTAGACAGGGGGCGAGAGACCCAGTACTTC. Translation: CASLDRGRETQYF.

This clonotype was seen repeatedly, ten times or more. This CDR3 reads CASSLGDRNIYGYTF. The CDR3 bases are TGCGCCAGCAGCCTCGGGGACAGGAACATCTATGGCTACACCTTC. The chain carries TRBV4-1 and TRBJ1-2; 8 bases line up with TRBD1. Trimming at V came to 4 bases and at J to 4 bases, leaving 8 bases not matched to a gene. The CDR3 covers 15 residues. Per germline, CDR1 MGHRA and CDR2 YSYEKL.

The sample holds many counts of this clonotype. This chain connects TRBV30 to TRBJ1-5; perhaps TRBD1 as D (5 bases). This CDR3 is built from 15 residues. In germline, CDR1 is GTSNPN, CDR2 SVGIG (reference sequence). The V and J ends lost 2 bases and 2 bases respectively, with 13 bases between them. CDR3 residues: CAWSTDLGGNQPQHF. The CDR3 bases are TGTGCCTGGAGTACGGACTTAGGGGGCAATCAGCCCCAGCATTTT.